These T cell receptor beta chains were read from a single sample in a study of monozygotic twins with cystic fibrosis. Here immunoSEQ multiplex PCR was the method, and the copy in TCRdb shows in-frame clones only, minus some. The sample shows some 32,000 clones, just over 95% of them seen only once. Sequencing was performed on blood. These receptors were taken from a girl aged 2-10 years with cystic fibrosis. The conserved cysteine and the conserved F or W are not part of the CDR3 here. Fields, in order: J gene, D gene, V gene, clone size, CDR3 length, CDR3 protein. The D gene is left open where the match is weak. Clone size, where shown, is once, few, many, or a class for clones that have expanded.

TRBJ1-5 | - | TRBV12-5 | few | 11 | ASGLEGTQPQH
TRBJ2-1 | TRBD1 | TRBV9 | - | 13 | ASSEIGQGGNEQF
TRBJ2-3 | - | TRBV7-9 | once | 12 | ASSSGVGADTQY
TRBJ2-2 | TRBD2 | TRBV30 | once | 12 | AWIKRDYTGELF
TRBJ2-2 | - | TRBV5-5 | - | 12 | ASSAQTSPGELF
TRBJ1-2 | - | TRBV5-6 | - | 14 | ASSSEFSTDPYGYT
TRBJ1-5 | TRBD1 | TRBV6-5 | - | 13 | ASSTQGNSNQPQH
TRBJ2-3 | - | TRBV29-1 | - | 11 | SVQTIFTDTQY
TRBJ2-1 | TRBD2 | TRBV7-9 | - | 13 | ASSLGLAGPFEQF
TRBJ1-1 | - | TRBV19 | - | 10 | ASSPENTEAF
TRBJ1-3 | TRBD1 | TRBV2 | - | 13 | ASSKGQRSGNTIY
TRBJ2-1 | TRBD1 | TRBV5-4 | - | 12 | ASSPTGGRDEQF
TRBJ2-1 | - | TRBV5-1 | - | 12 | ASSLRTSYNEQF
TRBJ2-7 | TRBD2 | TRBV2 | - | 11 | ASTETSGNEQY
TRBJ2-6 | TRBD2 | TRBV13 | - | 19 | ASSLGVVGLAGVAGANVLT